This passage covers 31 T cell receptor beta chains from one sample sequenced in a study of T cells in Graves' hyperthyroidism and ophthalmopathy. RNA transcripts yielded amplified TCR beta CDR3 regions. During a first-round RT-PCR of the TCR CDR3, the HTBI primer set was used. TCRdb independently ran MiXCR on the multiplex PCR reads; one entry per CDR3 protein. The sample consists of some 760,000 distinct CDR3 sequences, 12% to 15% of them appearing once. The sequenced material came from blood. The receptor set was obtained from a woman younger than 30 with Graves' hyperthyroidism.

To note about this clonotype: A read error is possible here, since a much larger clone lies one base away. The chain couples TRBV5-1 to TRBJ1-4, with TRBD1 as a possible D gene (6 bases). The CDR3 extends over 14 amino acids. Germline V CDR1 and CDR2: SGHRS, YFSETQ. The CDR3 DNA sequence: TGCGCCAGCAGACAACAGGGACTTAATGAAGAACTGTTTTTT. Residues: CASRQQGLNEELFF.

V gene TRBV28 combines with J gene TRBJ2-5; 13 bases map to TRBD2. Trimming at V came to 6 bases and at J to 2 bases, leaving 3 bases not matched to a gene. Germline CDR1 and CDR2: MDHEN and SYDVKM. The CDR3 loop spans 15 amino acids. The CDR3 here is CASRGTSGNQETQYF. The CDR3 coding sequence is TGTGCCAGCAGGGGGACTAGCGGGAATCAAGAGACCCAGTACTTC.

The chain carries TRBV9 and TRBJ1-2; D remains ambiguous. V dropped 0 bases and J dropped 2 bases, with 8 bases sitting between them. The CDR3 totals 14 residues. The germline gives CDR1 SGDLS, CDR2 YYNGEE. The CDR3 coding sequence is TGTGCCAGCAGCGTAGGGGGAGGAAACTATGGCTACACCTTC. This sequence encodes CASSVGGGNYGYTF.

This clonotype has a handful of counts. This chain uses TRBV5-5 with TRBJ2-2; D unresolved. V lost 3 bases to trimming and J lost 5 bases, with 11 bases between them. The germline V gene encodes CDR1 SGHKS and CDR2 YYEKEE (reference sequence). This CDR3 is built from 14 residues. CDR3 DNA: TGTGCCAGCAGCTCTCGGGTGCAGACCGGGGAGCTGTTTTTT. It codes for CASSSRVQTGELFF. Together with reference TRBV5-5 and TRBJ2-2, the CDR3 gives the full variable domain: DAGVTQSPTHLIKTRGQQVTLRCSPISGHKSVSWYQQVLGQGPQFIFQYYEKEERGRGNFPDRFSARQFPNYSSELNVNALLLGDSALYLCASSSRVQTGELFFGEGSRLTVL.

This clonotype was seen a few times. The chain carries TRBV9 and TRBJ2-7; D is uncertain. V lost 1 base and J lost 5, with 10 bases in between. Germline values: CDR1 SGDLS, CDR2 YYNGEE. The CDR3 is made up of 13 amino acids. In DNA form, the CDR3 reads TGTGCCAGCAGCGTACGGCTGGCGGACGAGCAGTACTTC. Residues: CASSVRLADEQYF.

This clonotype was recorded at least ten times. This rearrangement joins TRBV3-1 to TRBJ2-7; TRBD2 matches 8 bases. V dropped 1 base and J dropped 7; count of bases not matched to a gene: 12. Germline V CDR1 and CDR2: LGHDT, YNNKEL (reference sequence). The CDR3 consists of 16 residues. The DNA of the CDR3 is TGTGCCAGCAGCCAAGTCACAGCGGGAGCTGCGCTGGAGCAGTACTTC. Protein: CASSQVTAGAALEQYF.

The chain combines TRBV5-1 with TRBJ2-2, with 7 bases matching TRBD1. The CDR3 length is 14 residues. CDR1 is SGHRS, CDR2 YFSETQ, per germline. The trim removed 7 bases at V and 0 bases at J, leaving 3 bases unmatched. The CDR3 reads CASQTGANTGELFF. The CDR3, as DNA: TGCGCCAGCCAAACAGGGGCGAACACCGGGGAGCTGTTTTTT.

The V gene is TRBV6-1, the J gene TRBJ1-3; D is unclear. Germline V gene data show CDR1 as MNHNS and CDR2 as SASEGT. There are 15 residues in the CDR3. The V end lost 6 bases, the J end lost 2 bases, and 14 bases lay between the germline ends. This chain's CDR3 is CASRRLYPAGNTIYF. CDR3 nucleotides: TGTGCCAGCAGGCGTCTGTACCCTGCTGGAAACACCATATATTTT.

This clonotype came up many times. The chain links TRBV7-8 to TRBJ2-2, with D hard to call. The V and J ends lost 6 bases and 4 bases respectively, with 6 bases between them. The CDR3 contains 12 residues. The germline V gene encodes CDR1 SGHVS and CDR2 FQNEAQ. CDR3 coding DNA: TGTGCCAGCAGTTACCCCACCGGGGAGCTGTTTTTT. It is translated as CASSYPTGELFF. The whole variable domain, filled in from reference TRBV7-8 and TRBJ2-2, reads GAGVSQSPRYKVAKRGQDVALRCDPISGHVSLFWYQQALGQGPEFLTYFQNEAQLDKSGLPSDRFFAERPEGSVSTLKIQRTQQEDSAVYLCASSYPTGELFFGEGSRLTVL.

This clonotype appeared many times. V is TRBV3-1 and J is TRBJ2-2; TRBD2 agrees at 13 bases. V was clipped by 4 bases and J by 6 bases; unmatched bases: 5. Germline lookup yields CDR1 LGHDT and CDR2 YNNKEL (reference sequence). This CDR3 spans 16 amino acids. CDR3 sequence reads: CASSPRTSGSPGELFF. Here the CDR3 DNA reads TGTGCCAGCAGCCCTCGGACTAGCGGGAGTCCCGGGGAGCTGTTTTTT.

Only a few counts were recorded for this clonotype. The rearrangement joins TRBV3-1 to TRBJ1-5, with D maybe TRBD1 (6 bases). V lost 4 bases and J lost 6, with 13 bases in between. CDR1 LGHDT and CDR2 YNNKEL come from the germline V gene (reference sequence). This CDR3 has 14 residues. Here the CDR3 reads CASSPRGVSQPQHF. The CDR3 DNA is TGTGCCAGCAGCCCAAGGGGGGTGAGTCAGCCCCAGCATTTT. Full variable domain (outside the CDR3, taken from reference TRBV3-1 and TRBJ1-5): DTAVSQTPKYLVTQMGNDKSIKCEQNLGHDTMYWYKQDSKKFLKIMFSYNNKELIINETVPNRFSPKSPDKAHLNLHINSLELGDSAVYFCASSPRGVSQPQHFGDGTRLSIL.

The chain employs TRBV9 and TRBJ1-5; 8 bases align to TRBD1. J gave up 4 bases and V 0 bases, and 6 bases lay outside the gene matches. Germline V CDR1 and CDR2: SGDLS, YYNGEE. The CDR3 has 16 residues. The CDR3 DNA sequence: TGTGCCAGCAGCGTAGCCGGGACAGGAGATAATCAGCCCCAGCATTTT. Translating gives CASSVAGTGDNQPQHF.

In regard to this clonotype: A much bigger clone sits one base away, suggesting this may be a read error. This chain joins TRBV20-1 and TRBJ2-7; tentative D call: TRBD2 (5 bases). Per germline, CDR1 DFQATT and CDR2 SNEGSKA (reference sequence). The CDR3 contains 10 residues. With 7 bases removed from V and 6 bases from J, the gap between germline ends came to 10 bases. In DNA, the CDR3 is TGCAGTGTCGGGGATGCCGAGCAGTACTTC. Amino acids: CSVGDAEQYF.

This clonotype occurred a few times. The chain uses TRBV6-1 and TRBJ2-1; D unresolved. This CDR3 is 18 amino acids long. Deletions cut 3 bases from V and 5 bases from J, with 23 bases between. From germline, CDR1 is MNHNS and CDR2 SASEGT. Written as DNA, the CDR3 is TGTGCCAGCAGTGAGAGTCGTAGTCTGCGTAAAATAGACAATGAGCAGTTCTTC. This sequence encodes CASSESRSLRKIDNEQFF.

The V gene is TRBV4-3, the J gene TRBJ1-1; TRBD1 might be the D (6 bases). In germline, CDR1 is LGHNA, CDR2 YSLEER. Between the trimmed V and J ends, which lost 1 base and 1 base, there was a span of 7 bases. The CDR3 covers 14 residues. The CDR3 protein is CASSQGGQNTEAFF. The CDR3 region has the DNA TGCGCCAGCAGCCAAGGGGGGCAGAACACTGAAGCTTTCTTT.

This clonotype was counted at least ten times. The CDR3, as DNA: TGTGCCAGCAGCCATAGCCATAGGCTCAATGAGCAGTTCTTC. It codes for CASSHSHRLNEQFF. The rearrangement links TRBV28 to TRBJ2-1; D is uncertain. The CDR3 sequence is 14 residues long. V was clipped by 6 bases and J by 6 bases, with 15 bases between them. Germline-derived CDR1 and CDR2 are MDHEN and SYDVKM. Together with reference TRBV28 and TRBJ2-1, the CDR3 gives the full variable domain: DVKVTQSSRYLVKRTGEKVFLECVQDMDHENMFWYRQDPGLGLRLIYFSYDVKMKEKGDIPEGYSVSREKKERFSLILESASTNQTSMYLCASSHSHRLNEQFFGPGTRLTVL.

This clonotype was found many times. This chain connects TRBV5-6 to TRBJ2-7; unclear D gene. V was shortened by 4 bases and J by 0 bases, with 17 bases between the two germline ends. CDR3 size: 16 residues. Germline V gene data show CDR1 as SGHDT and CDR2 as YYEEEE. The DNA of the CDR3 is TGTGCCAGCAGCCCCGCCGGCGTTAAGAGCTCCTACGAGCAGTACTTC. This translates into CASSPAGVKSSYEQYF.

V and J are TRBV27 and TRBJ1-2, with D possibly being TRBD1 (5 bases). The ends were cut back, 6 bases at V and 4 bases at J, with 18 bases in the middle. Germline CDR1 is MNHEY and CDR2 is SMNVEV (reference sequence). The CDR3 runs to 15 residues. DNA of the CDR3: TGTGCCAGCAGCCCAAAAGGGTGGGGGGTCTATGGCTACACCTTC. Encoded protein: CASSPKGWGVYGYTF.

V usage is TRBV15 and J usage is TRBJ2-7, with D unclear. V was trimmed by 0 bases and J by 0 bases, leaving 12 bases between them. In germline, CDR1 is LNHNV, CDR2 YYDKDF (reference sequence). The CDR3 loop spans 16 amino acids. CDR3 amino acids: CATSRDKAASSYEQYF. The CDR3 nucleotides read TGTGCCACCAGCAGAGATAAGGCGGCGAGCTCCTACGAGCAGTACTTC.

The CDR3, as DNA: TGTGCCAGCAGCCTATGGGAAATGACTACAACTAGCAATCAGCCCCAGCATTTT. Protein sequence: CASSLWEMTTTSNQPQHF. The chain employs TRBV7-8 and TRBJ1-5; D uncertain. The CDR3 is made up of 18 amino acids. The germline V and J ends were trimmed by 5 bases and 0 bases, with 20 bases remaining between them. Looked up from germline, CDR1 is SGHVS and CDR2 is FQNEAQ.

This clonotype was observed at least ten times. This chain connects TRBV5-1 to TRBJ2-3, with 11 bases that match TRBD2. V was clipped by 4 bases and J by 7 bases; unmatched bases: 5. CDR1 and CDR2 (germline): SGHRS, YFSETQ. The CDR3 has 14 residues. The CDR3 nucleotides read TGCGCCAGCAGCCCCGCTAGCGGGAGGAATACGCAGTATTTT. It codes for CASSPASGRNTQYF.

The V call is TRBV25-1, the J call TRBJ1-1; D gene ambiguous. Germline-derived CDR1 and CDR2 are MGHDK and SYGVNS. Trimming left V 1 base short and J 8 bases short, with 5 bases between. This CDR3 has 11 residues. CDR3 sequence (DNA): TGTGCCAGCAGTGAATCTAAGGAAGCTTTCTTT. Its translation: CASSESKEAFF.

The table lists this clonotype with many counts. The rearrangement links TRBV6-2 or TRBV6-3 to TRBJ2-1; no reliable D call. CDR1 is MNHEY, CDR2 SVGEGT, per germline. V was shortened by 7 bases and J by 6 bases, with 10 bases between the two germline ends. CDR3 length: 12 residues. The CDR3 spells CASKVVANEQFF. In DNA, the CDR3 is TGTGCCAGCAAGGTGGTCGCCAATGAGCAGTTCTTC.

This clonotype turned up a few times. This chain uses TRBV30 with TRBJ2-7; 8 bases line up with TRBD2. Trimming took 3 bases from V and 3 from J; bases not matched to a gene: 7. Germline assignment: CDR1 GTSNPN and CDR2 SVGIG (reference sequence). The CDR3 spans 14 residues. CDR3 region: CAWRIRGGLYEQYF. CDR3 nucleotides: TGTGCCTGGAGAATTCGGGGGGGCCTCTACGAGCAGTACTTC.

The chain links TRBV19 to TRBJ2-2; a possible D gene is TRBD1 (6 bases). The CDR3 covers 14 residues. Trimming took off 7 bases at V and 2 bases at J, with 11 bases between the two ends. From germline, CDR1 is LNHDA and CDR2 SQIVND (reference sequence). The CDR3 DNA reads TGTGCCAGTACCGACAGGCCCAACACCGGGGAGCTGTTTTTT. This gives the protein CASTDRPNTGELFF.

J is TRBJ2-5 and V is TRBV11-1; 7 bases map to TRBD2. CDR3 length equals 14 residues. Germline-derived CDR1 and CDR2 are SGHAT and FQDESV (reference sequence). The V segment lost 5 bases and the J segment 3 bases; nucleotides outside the gene matches: 6. CDR3 in DNA: TGTGCCAGCAGCCCCGGGACTAACAAAGAGACCCAGTACTTC. Residues: CASSPGTNKETQYF. The whole variable domain, remainder taken from reference TRBV11-1 and TRBJ2-5, is EAEVAQSPRYKITEKSQAVAFWCDPISGHATLYWYRQILGQGPELLVQFQDESVVDDSQLPKDRFSAERLKGVDSTLKIQPAELGDSAMYLCASSPGTNKETQYFGPGTRLLVL.

This sequence joins TRBV2 and TRBJ2-3; TRBD2 agrees at 14 bases. Germline CDR1 and CDR2: SNHLY and FYNNEI. The CDR3 runs 16 residues. Germline trimming cut 2 bases from V and 4 bases from J; bases unmatched to any gene: 2. The DNA of the CDR3 is TGTGCCAGCAGTGAACGGACTAGCGGGGGGCCAGATACGCAGTATTTT. Protein sequence: CASSERTSGGPDTQYF.

This clonotype was seen ten or more times. The chain has TRBV7-8 and TRBJ2-5, with D perhaps being TRBD1 or TRBD2 (6 bases each). This CDR3 region has 16 residues. In germline, CDR1 is SGHVS, CDR2 FQNEAQ. With 4 bases removed from V and 5 bases from J, the gap between germline ends came to 20 bases. CDR3 DNA: TGTGCCAGCAGCTCGTCCCCGGAGGGGGGTCCGGAGACCCAGTACTTC. Its translation is CASSSSPEGGPETQYF.

Only a few counts were recorded for this clonotype. The V and J genes are TRBV7-9 and TRBJ1-5; 8 positions match TRBD1. The CDR3 contains 14 residues. The ends lost 4 bases at V and 7 bases at J; junction bases unmatched: 6. Germline V gene data show CDR1 as SEHNR and CDR2 as FQNEAQ (reference sequence). CDR3 DNA: TGTGCCAGCAGCTCAGGGGGCGGCGGGCAGCCCCAGCATTTT. Protein: CASSSGGGGQPQHF.

J is TRBJ2-3 and V is TRBV7-2; D unclear. The CDR3 is 13 amino acids. Germline CDR1 is SGHTA and CDR2 is FQGNSA. Trimming shortened V by 5 bases and J by 7 bases, and 13 bases separated the two germline ends. CDR3 nucleotide sequence: TGTGCCAGCAGCGTCGTTAAAGAAAATACGCAGTATTTT. It encodes CASSVVKENTQYF.

This clonotype was detected many times. The V call is TRBV7-6, the J call TRBJ2-2; TRBD2 agrees at 16 bases. V lost 4 bases to trimming and J lost 0 bases; unmatched junction nucleotides: 14. Germline CDR1 is SGHVS and CDR2 is FNYEAQ. The CDR3 runs to 22 residues. The CDR3 DNA is TGTGCCAGCAGCTCGCTACCGGGACAGGGGACTAGCGGGAGGGCGAACACCGGGGAGCTGTTTTTT. Translation: CASSSLPGQGTSGRANTGELFF.